A single sample gave rise to the 17 T cell receptor beta chains below, sequenced in a study of tumour-infiltrating T cells in Burkitt lymphoma (dated by TCRdb to about 2020). Library construction relied on the immunoSEQ multiplex PCR assay. Sourced from immuneACCESS, this table was stored by TCRdb with only in-frame sequences that have V and J called. A share of the clones is absent; for the studies checked, an unresolved V gene accounts for under half, and the remainder has no known explanation. Within this sample are a few hundred clones, with 15% to 20% of them counted one time only. Jointly, the top ten make up 4% to 5% of the sample. Sequencing was performed on tumor tissue. Receptors were obtained from a human donor with Burkitt lymphoma.

This clone was recorded a few times. This sequence joins TRBV5-1 and TRBJ2-7, with unresolved D. This CDR3 is 16 amino acids long. The ends were cut back, 7 bases at V and 1 base at J, with 21 bases in the middle. Germline assignment: CDR1 SGHRS and CDR2 YFSETQ. Here the CDR3 reads CASPPLPPGSSYEQYF. CDR3 DNA: TGCGCCAGCCCCCCTTTACCCCCAGGTTCTTCCTACGAGCAGTACTTC.

This chain's CDR3 is CASSLLLTWEGTYNEQFF. CDR3 in DNA: TGCGCCAGCAGCTTGCTCCTCACGTGGGAGGGTACCTACAATGAGCAGTTCTTC. The V and J genes are TRBV5-1 and TRBJ2-1, with TRBD2 identical over 7 bases. Trimming removed 1 base from V and 2 bases from J; junction bases left unmatched: 12. Germline V gene lookup returns CDR1 SGHRS and CDR2 YFSETQ. The CDR3 extends over 18 amino acids.

The chain has TRBV20-1 and TRBJ1-4; D gene unclear. V was shortened by 2 bases and J by 5 bases, with 3 bases between the two germline ends. Per germline, CDR1 DFQATT and CDR2 SNEGSKA (reference sequence). This CDR3 is built from 11 residues. CDR3 loop: CSARYNEKLFF. The CDR3 DNA sequence: TGCAGTGCTAGATACAATGAAAAACTGTTTTTT.

This clone was counted a few times. V is TRBV9 and J is TRBJ2-5; D unresolved. Germline CDR1 is SGDLS and CDR2 is YYNGEE. Trimming took off 0 bases at V and 5 bases at J, with 11 bases between the two ends. This CDR3 spans 14 amino acids. In DNA form, the CDR3 reads TGTGCCAGCAGCGTAGGTGAACCTAGGGAGACCCAGTACTTC. This encodes CASSVGEPRETQYF.

Details on this clone: Additional DNA sequences in this sample encode the identical CDR3. The V gene is TRBV28, the J gene TRBJ2-7, with 11 positions matching TRBD2. CDR3 length equals 14 residues. V shed 2 bases and J 4 bases; nucleotides not matched to a gene: 1. The germline V gene encodes CDR1 MDHEN and CDR2 SYDVKM. CDR3 in amino acids: CASSLTSGGYEQYF. The CDR3 coding sequence is TGTGCCAGCAGTTTAACTAGCGGGGGATACGAGCAGTACTTC.

This clone was counted a few times. The chain uses TRBV11-2 and TRBJ2-1; D gene uncertain. Germline V lookup: CDR1 SGHAT, CDR2 FQNNGV. Trimming pared 0 bases from V and 3 bases from J, leaving 9 bases between. This CDR3 has 15 residues. The CDR3 is CASSLDGPSYNEQFF. DNA of the CDR3: TGTGCCAGCAGCTTAGACGGGCCGAGCTACAATGAGCAGTTCTTC.

This clone appeared a few times. The rearrangement links TRBV27 to TRBJ2-6, with 8 bases aligning to TRBD1. This CDR3 is built from 15 residues. Losses at the gene ends were 6 bases for V and 2 bases for J; bases not matched to a gene: 3. Germline CDR1 MNHEY, CDR2 SMNVEV (reference sequence). The DNA for the CDR3 is TGTGCCAGCAGACCAGGGGGCGCTGGGGCCAACGTCCTGACTTTC. This encodes CASRPGGAGANVLTF.

The chain employs TRBV28 and TRBJ1-3; TRBD1 matches at 10 bases. This CDR3 has 15 amino acids. From germline, CDR1 is MDHEN and CDR2 SYDVKM. Losses at the gene ends were 6 bases for V and 4 bases for J; bases not matched to a gene: 6. The CDR3 protein is CASRDGTGVGNTIYF. The CDR3 DNA follows: TGTGCCAGCAGAGACGGGACAGGGGTCGGAAACACCATATATTTT.

The chain is built from TRBV15 and TRBJ1-4; 8 nucleotides align to TRBD1. This CDR3 spans 13 amino acids. Losses at the gene ends were 10 bases for V and 5 bases for J; bases not matched to a gene: 6. Germline lookup yields CDR1 LNHNV and CDR2 YYDKDF (reference sequence). CDR3 region: CAINRGVNEKLFF. DNA of the CDR3: TGTGCCATAAACAGGGGGGTGAATGAAAAACTGTTTTTT.

The rearrangement links TRBV1 to TRBJ2-5; the table's D call of TRBD1 was not tested on the DNA. TRBV1 is a pseudogene. The CDR3 length is 18 residues. The chain's CDR3 is CTSSQDPRAGGDQETQYF. CDR3 nucleotides: TGCACCAGCAGCCAAGATCCCAGAGCAGGGGGAGACCAAGAGACCCAGTACTTC.

The J gene is TRBJ2-3, the V gene TRBV9; 10 bases map to TRBD1. The CDR3 consists of 17 residues. In germline, CDR1 is SGDLS, CDR2 YYNGEE. V lost 4 bases, J lost 2 bases, and 10 bases stayed unmatched. The DNA for the CDR3 is TGTGCCAGCAGCTTGAACCGGGACAGGGGATCCACAGATACGCAGTATTTT. It encodes CASSLNRDRGSTDTQYF.

This clone was counted a few times. The chain couples TRBV7-9 to TRBJ1-4; the D gene is possibly TRBD1 (5 bases). V was shortened by 1 base and J by 8 bases, with 14 bases between the two germline ends. Germline CDR1 and CDR2: SEHNR and FQNEAQ (reference sequence). CDR3 length: 15 amino acids. CDR3 loop: CASSLVGGRGEKLFF. The CDR3 DNA follows: TGTGCCAGCAGCTTAGTGGGGGGGAGAGGAGAAAAACTGTTTTTT.

V and J are TRBV11-2 and TRBJ1-6; D not certain. Trimming pared 5 bases from V and 8 bases from J, leaving 16 bases between. The CDR3 sequence is 15 residues long. Germline V gives CDR1 SGHAT, CDR2 FQNNGV. The CDR3 reads CASSQWSRGDSPLHF. The DNA for the CDR3 is TGTGCCAGCAGCCAGTGGTCCAGAGGCGATTCACCCCTCCACTTT.

The count of this clone is one. At the DNA level, this CDR3 is encoded by other sequences in the same sample as well. The genes are TRBV28 and TRBJ2-7, with 10 bases lining up with TRBD2. The J segment lost 2 bases and the V segment lost 5 bases, leaving 3 bases of the junction unmatched. Looked up from germline, CDR1 is MDHEN and CDR2 is SYDVKM. CDR3 length equals 14 residues. CDR3 sequence: CASSLTSGAYEQYF. Written as DNA, the CDR3 is TGTGCCAGCAGTCTAACTAGCGGGGCCTACGAGCAGTACTTC.

The chain recombines TRBV6-4 with TRBJ2-7, with D possibly TRBD1 on 6 matching bases. CDR1 is MRHNA and CDR2 is SNTAGT in the germline V gene. The CDR3 is 17 amino acids. Between the trimmed V and J ends, which lost 6 bases and 0 bases, there was a span of 21 bases. The CDR3 DNA sequence: TGTGCCAGCAGGAGGCCCCAAGACAGGCCGTACTCCTACGAGCAGTACTTC. Translation: CASRRPQDRPYSYEQYF.

The chain recombines TRBV6-6 with TRBJ1-1; tentatively, D is TRBD1 (5 bases). V lost 0 bases and J lost 6, with 8 bases in between. Germline CDR1 reads MNHNY; CDR2 reads SVGAGI (reference sequence). The CDR3 runs to 13 residues. The CDR3 DNA follows: TGTGCCAGCAGTTACTCGGGGGGATCTGAAGCTTTCTTT. Amino acids: CASSYSGGSEAFF.

The chain is built from TRBV28 and TRBJ1-1; D is uncertain. Trimming stripped 2 bases from V and 0 bases from J, with 7 bases between. The CDR3 sequence is 14 residues long. From germline, CDR1 is MDHEN and CDR2 SYDVKM. In nucleotides, the CDR3 is TGTGCCAGCAGTTTAGGGAATATGAACACTGAAGCTTTCTTT. Translation: CASSLGNMNTEAFF.